This is a list of T cell receptor beta chains from one sample in a study of T-cell reconstitution after alpha-beta-depleted transplantation in children. TCRdb itself ran the PCR reads through MiXCR, one entry per CDR3 protein. The sample records about 440,000 distinct CDR3 sequences, around two fifths being singletons. Specimen: PBMCs, collected before TCRalphabeta/CD19-depleted stem cell transplant. These receptors were obtained from a girl aged 2 to 10 with aplastic anemia, due to receive a stem cell transplant. The CDR3 runs from the conserved cysteine through the conserved F or W. D genes are given only for firm matches. Expanded clones get a size class; other rows say once, few or many, or leave the size out.

clone_size	d_call	v_call	j_call	cdr3_nt	cdr3_aa
.	TRBD2	TRBV30	TRBJ2-7	TGTGCCTGGAGTCATTTGACTAGCGGAGGGGGCTACGAGCAGTACTTC	CAWSHLTSGGGYEQYF
many	.	TRBV20-1	TRBJ2-7	TGCAGTGCCTCCGGATTCAGCGTCGAGCAGTACTTC	CSASGFSVEQYF
.	TRBD1	TRBV7-9	TRBJ2-1	TGTGCCAGCAGCCGGACAGGGATTGCCTACAATGAGCAGTTCTTC	CASSRTGIAYNEQFF
many	.	TRBV7-2	TRBJ2-1	TGTGCCAGCAGCTTACGGCTTGGTGGGCGGGGCTACAATGAGCAGTTCTTC	CASSLRLGGRGYNEQFF
once	TRBD1	TRBV5-3	TRBJ1-5	TGTGCCAGAAGCATTGGGGACAGGGCGAGCAATCAGCCCCAGCATTTT	CARSIGDRASNQPQHF
.	.	TRBV29-1	TRBJ2-6	TGCAGCGTGGGACCTCAACCTTACTCTGGGGCCAACGTCCTGACTTTC	CSVGPQPYSGANVLTF
.	TRBD1	TRBV7-8	TRBJ2-2	TGTGCCAGCAACTATTTCGGGACAGGGGCCGGGGAGCTGTTTTTT	CASNYFGTGAGELFF
many	.	TRBV12-3/TRBV12-4	TRBJ1-5	TGTGCCAGCAGTTTCGATCAGCCCCAGCATTTT	CASSFDQPQHF
.	TRBD2	TRBV28	TRBJ2-1	TGTGCCAACAGCCAAGGACTAGCGGGAGGGAGGGATGAGCAGTTCTTC	CANSQGLAGGRDEQFF
few	.	TRBV5-6	TRBJ1-4	TGTGCCAGCAGCTACGACAGGCTCCAAGGTGAAAAACTGTTTTTT	CASSYDRLQGEKLFF
few	.	TRBV5-1	TRBJ2-3	TGCGCCAGCAGCCGGAGGGGGGAGAGGGGCAATACGCAGTATTTT	CASSRRGERGNTQYF
many	.	TRBV9	TRBJ1-1	TGTGCCAGCAGCGTAGGGAGGGGACGAGCTTTCTTT	CASSVGRGRAFF
once	TRBD2	TRBV13	TRBJ2-1	TGTGCCAGCAGCTTTACGCGGGAGAAGGACAATGAGCAGTTCTTC	CASSFTREKDNEQFF
.	.	TRBV10-1	TRBJ2-3	TGCGCCAGGGTACCCGAGGGACACCTAAGCACAGATACGCAGTATTTT	CARVPEGHLSTDTQYF
.	TRBD1	TRBV28	TRBJ2-7	TGTGCCAGCAGTCATTACCCCGGGACAGGGATAGGGTACGAGCAGTACTTC	CASSHYPGTGIGYEQYF
.	.	TRBV6-1	TRBJ1-5	TGTGCCAGCAGTGAAAATCCGGGGGGCAATCAGCCCCAGCATTTT	CASSENPGGNQPQHF
.	.	TRBV20-1	TRBJ2-7	TGCAGTGCTAGAGATCCACCTAGTGGGGGCGGGAGCTCCTACGAGCAGTACTTC	CSARDPPSGGGSSYEQYF
.	.	TRBV29-1	TRBJ2-1	TGCAGCGTTGAAGTTCCCACAGGGATGACCTACAATGAGCAGTTCTTC	CSVEVPTGMTYNEQFF
few	.	TRBV20-1	TRBJ2-7	TGCAGTGCTCTCAGACGGCTAAGCTCCTACGAGCAGTACTTC	CSALRRLSSYEQYF
many	.	TRBV28	TRBJ2-5	TGTGCCAGCAGGCCCCAGGGGTACGAGACCCAGTACTTC	CASRPQGYETQYF
.	.	TRBV29-1	TRBJ2-4	TGCAGCGTTGAGGGGGGTACCAAAAACATTCAGTACTTC	CSVEGGTKNIQYF
.	.	TRBV7-9	TRBJ1-1	TGTGCCAGCAGCCTCGCCAGGGGCATGAACACTGAAGCTTTCTTT	CASSLARGMNTEAFF
many	.	TRBV5-6	TRBJ2-7	TGTGCCAGCAGCTTGTACTTAGGGGACGAGCAGTACTTC	CASSLYLGDEQYF
.	.	TRBV6-2/TRBV6-3	TRBJ2-5	TGTGCCAGCAGTTACCGCGCTATGATAGGGCGGGAGAGAGGGGGGCAAGAGACCCAGTACTTC	CASSYRAMIGRERGGQETQYF
.	.	TRBV12-3/TRBV12-4	TRBJ2-1	TGTGCCAGCAGTTCTGGTGGCCTGGGCTTCTTC	CASSSGGLGFF
.	.	TRBV5-1	TRBJ2-5	TGCGCCAGCAGCCGATCCGAACACCTGGGGCGGGAGACCCAGTACTTC	CASSRSEHLGRETQYF
many	.	TRBV3-1	TRBJ1-2	TGTGCCAGCAGCCAATGGAGGACTAGCTACACCTTC	CASSQWRTSYTF
.	.	TRBV7-9	TRBJ2-3	TGTGCCAGCAGCCGGGACACAAGCACAGATACGCAGTATTTT	CASSRDTSTDTQYF
.	TRBD2	TRBV28	TRBJ2-2	TGTGCCAGTTCCCGGGGCCCGGGACTAGCGGACACCGGGGAGCTGTTTTTT	CASSRGPGLADTGELFF
.	.	TRBV19	TRBJ1-1	TGTGCCACCCAGGTATCAATGAACACTGAAGCTTTCTTT	CATQVSMNTEAFF
.	.	TRBV7-2	TRBJ2-7	TGTGCCAGCAGCTTAAGACAGACTTCTATGGTCTACGAGCAGTACTTC	CASSLRQTSMVYEQYF
few	.	TRBV19	TRBJ2-1	TGTGCCAGTAGTATAGGAGTAGGGGAATCGGATGAGCAGTTCTTC	CASSIGVGESDEQFF
few	.	TRBV4-1	TRBJ2-7	TGCGCCAGCAGCCTTCGGGACCACGAGGTCTACGAGCAGTACTTC	CASSLRDHEVYEQYF
.	.	TRBV5-1	TRBJ2-3	TGCGCCAGCAGCCCGGGGATAGCGGCAGATACGCAGTATTTT	CASSPGIAADTQYF
.	.	TRBV5-1	TRBJ1-1	TGCGCCAGCAGCTCACGCCCCAGGGATAACACTGAAGCTTTCTTT	CASSSRPRDNTEAFF
few	.	TRBV7-9	TRBJ1-2	TGTGCCAGCACCCAAGCGGGCAGAGGGAACTATGGCTACACCTTC	CASTQAGRGNYGYTF
few	.	TRBV2	TRBJ1-1	TGTGCCAGCAGCGCAACAGGGTATATGAACACTGAAGCTTTCTTT	CASSATGYMNTEAFF
.	TRBD1	TRBV7-2	TRBJ1-1	TGTGCCAGCAGCTTGACAGGGGCAGGGATGAACACTGAAGCTTTCTTT	CASSLTGAGMNTEAFF
.	TRBD1	TRBV28	TRBJ2-7	TGTGCCAGCAGTGGTACGACAGGGCCGCTATCCTACGAGCAGTACTTC	CASSGTTGPLSYEQYF
.	.	TRBV29-1	TRBJ2-1	TGCAGCGTTGAGGAGTGGAGCTCCTACAATGAGCAGTTCTTC	CSVEEWSSYNEQFF
many	TRBD1	TRBV20-1	TRBJ1-5	TGCAGTGCTAGCACAGGGGGCCTCAATCAGCCCCAGCATTTT	CSASTGGLNQPQHF
few	.	TRBV7-3	TRBJ2-1	TGTGCCAGCAGCCCCGGACGGTGGAATGAGCAGTTCTTC	CASSPGRWNEQFF
many	.	TRBV27	TRBJ2-3	TGTGCCAGCAGTTTCCGGGGACCTTCTAGCACAGATACGCAGTATTTT	CASSFRGPSSTDTQYF
once	.	TRBV10-2	TRBJ1-1	TGCGCCACCATACAGGTAAAAAAGACGGGCACTGAAGCTTTCTTT	CATIQVKKTGTEAFF
many	.	TRBV9	TRBJ2-2	TGTGCCAGCAGCGTATCCCGGGAAAGAGCGAACACCGGGGAGCTGTTTTTT	CASSVSRERANTGELFF
.	TRBD2	TRBV7-3	TRBJ2-3	TGTGCCAGCAGCTATGGAAGCGGGGGGGCCACAGATACGCAGTATTTT	CASSYGSGGATDTQYF
few	.	TRBV3-1	TRBJ2-1	TGTGCCAGCAGCCAAGATTCGGGCTATCGTGTCCAGTTCTTC	CASSQDSGYRVQFF
.	.	TRBV5-1	TRBJ2-3	TGCGCCAGCAGCTTGAGAGAATCGGATACGCAGTATTTT	CASSLRESDTQYF
many	.	TRBV25-1	TRBJ1-1	TGTGCCAGCAGTGAAGGAGGGAAAAGAAGTGAAGCTTTCTTT	CASSEGGKRSEAFF
.	.	TRBV6-1	TRBJ2-1	TGTGCCAGCAAAAGGGGTGGTGGGTACAATGAGCAGTTCTTC	CASKRGGGYNEQFF
few	.	TRBV20-1	TRBJ2-1	TGCAGTGCTAGCGCTAAGAGACTGCGCGATGAGCAGTTCTTC	CSASAKRLRDEQFF
.	TRBD2	TRBV4-1	TRBJ2-1	TGCGCCAGCAGCCAAGAGTACGGAGGAGCGGGGAAGGTCAATGAGCAGTTCTTC	CASSQEYGGAGKVNEQFF